A single sample gave rise to the 32 T cell receptor beta chains below, sequenced in a study of blood T cell repertoires in COVID-19. Clones were sequenced by immunoSEQ multiplex PCR, and TCRdb holds only the in-frame ones, with some missing. The sample carries roughly 200,000 clones, around 83% recorded once. The sequencing sample was made of peripheral blood. The receptors were sampled from a woman aged 80 or over with acute or convalescent COVID-19.

In this sample, this clone turned up a few times. The gene calls are TRBV18 and TRBJ1-1; a weak D match, TRBD1 (5 bases). This CDR3 has 14 amino acids. Trimming stripped 3 bases from V and 9 bases from J, with 17 bases between. Germline CDR1 is KGHSH and CDR2 is LQKENI. The CDR3: CASSPLGPGTQAFF. In DNA, the CDR3 is TGTGCCAGCTCACCCCTGGGGCCCGGGACTCAAGCTTTCTTT.

The chain combines TRBV5-1 with TRBJ2-5, with a tentative D call TRBD2 (6 bases). CDR3 size: 13 residues. V was clipped by 4 bases and J by 5 bases, with 12 bases between them. Germline assignment: CDR1 SGHRS and CDR2 YFSETQ. The CDR3 reads CASSPGSSETQYF. The CDR3 coding sequence is TGCGCCAGCAGCCCCGGGAGTAGCGAGACCCAGTACTTC.

The V gene is TRBV2, the J gene TRBJ1-1; 8 nucleotides match TRBD1. CDR1 and CDR2 (germline): SNHLY, FYNNEI. The CDR3 extends over 14 amino acids. The ends lost 5 bases at V and 6 bases at J; junction bases unmatched: 8. This chain's CDR3 is CASSSHPGQAEAFF. The CDR3 region has the DNA TGTGCCAGCAGTTCCCACCCGGGACAGGCTGAAGCTTTCTTT. Filled out from reference TRBV2 and TRBJ1-1, the complete variable domain reads EPEVTQTPSHQVTQMGQEVILRCVPISNHLYFYWYRQILGQKVEFLVSFYNNEISEKSEIFDDQFSVERPDGSNFTLKIRSTKLEDSAMYFCASSSHPGQAEAFFGQGTRLTVV.

CDR3 protein: CASSPTGGEAFF. The CDR3 DNA reads TGTGCCAGCAGTCCGACAGGGGGTGAAGCTTTCTTT. The V call is TRBV2, the J call TRBJ1-1, with 9 bases aligning to TRBD1. The CDR3 covers 12 residues. The V segment lost 5 bases and the J segment 7 bases; nucleotides outside the gene matches: 2. CDR1 is SNHLY and CDR2 is FYNNEI in the germline V gene.

The chain couples TRBV7-2 to TRBJ2-1, with 10 nucleotides matching TRBD2. This CDR3 comprises 18 residues. Losses at the gene ends were 2 bases for V and 4 bases for J; bases not matched to a gene: 11. The V gene's germline CDR1 is SGHTA and CDR2 FQGNSA. In DNA form, the CDR3 reads TGTGCCAGCAGCTTACTTGGGGGCCTAGCGGGAGTTTACAATGAGCAGTTCTTC. This sequence encodes CASSLLGGLAGVYNEQFF.

This chain's CDR3 is CASGEGQGMNTEAFF. DNA of the CDR3: TGTGCTAGTGGGGAAGGACAGGGAATGAACACTGAAGCTTTCTTT. The chain recombines TRBV12-5 with TRBJ1-1; 8 positions agree with TRBD1. The V segment lost 6 bases and the J segment 0 bases; nucleotides outside the gene matches: 6. Germline V gives CDR1 LGHNT, CDR2 FRNRAP. This CDR3 contains 15 residues.

The chain joins TRBV30 to TRBJ2-7, with D tentatively TRBD1 (6 bases). Germline CDR1 GTSNPN, CDR2 SVGIG (reference sequence). This CDR3 spans 13 amino acids. V was shortened by 7 bases and J by 2 bases, with 15 bases between the two germline ends. CDR3: CASNPGTTYEQYF. Here the CDR3 DNA reads TGTGCCTCGAACCCCGGGACAACCTACGAGCAGTACTTC. Drawing the rest from reference TRBV30 and TRBJ2-7, the complete variable domain is SQTIHQWPATLVQPVGSPLSLECTVEGTSNPNLYWYRQAAGRGLQLLFYSVGIGQISSEVPQNLSASRPQDRQFILSSKKLLLSDSGFYLCASNPGTTYEQYFGPGTRLTVT.

The V call is TRBV27, the J call TRBJ1-5, with 8 bases matching TRBD1. The V gene's germline CDR1 is MNHEY and CDR2 SMNVEV (reference sequence). V dropped 4 bases and J dropped 6; count of bases not matched to a gene: 11. This CDR3 is built from 16 residues. This CDR3 is CASSSFGQGISQPQHF. The CDR3 DNA sequence: TGTGCCAGCAGTTCATTCGGACAGGGAATTTCTCAGCCCCAGCATTTT.

The chain recombines TRBV6-5 with TRBJ2-7; weak D call: TRBD1 (6 bases). The ends were cut back, 5 bases at V and 5 bases at J, with 13 bases in the middle. This CDR3 comprises 13 residues. Germline V gene lookup returns CDR1 MNHEY and CDR2 SVGAGI. CDR3 sequence: CASSRGTRDEQYF. The DNA of the CDR3 is TGTGCCAGCAGTAGAGGGACACGCGACGAGCAGTACTTC.

The J gene is TRBJ1-1, the V gene TRBV18, with D possibly being TRBD1 (5 bases). CDR3 size: 15 residues. The V end was cut by 0 bases, the J end by 4 bases, with 12 bases between. Germline values: CDR1 KGHSH, CDR2 LQKENI. The CDR3 bases are TGTGCCAGCTCACCACCGTCTTCAAGGGGCACTGAAGCTTTCTTT. Translating gives CASSPPSSRGTEAFF.

The chain has TRBV7-2 and TRBJ2-3; TRBD2 matches at 12 bases. Germline lookup yields CDR1 SGHTA and CDR2 FQGNSA. V was clipped by 5 bases and J by 6 bases; unmatched bases: 9. The CDR3 covers 16 residues. CDR3 sequence (DNA): TGTGCCAGCAGCCCCTGGCATCTAGCGGGGGGGGATACGCAGTATTTT. It translates to CASSPWHLAGGDTQYF.

V is TRBV13 and J is TRBJ1-1; tentatively, D is TRBD1 (6 bases). The CDR3 covers 15 residues. V was shortened by 6 bases and J by 8 bases, with 22 bases between the two germline ends. CDR1 and CDR2 (germline): PRHDT, FYEKMQ (reference sequence). This CDR3 is CASSSDTGTNFEAFF. CDR3 DNA: TGTGCCAGCAGTTCTGATACGGGGACAAACTTCGAAGCTTTCTTT.

This chain uses TRBV6-2 or TRBV6-3 with TRBJ2-5; 14 positions agree with TRBD2. This CDR3 region has 15 residues. Trimming removed 5 bases from V and 5 bases from J; junction bases left unmatched: 4. Germline V gene lookup returns CDR1 MNHEY and CDR2 SVGEGT. In DNA, the CDR3 is TGTGCCAGCAGTATCCGACTAGCGGGAGGGGAGACCCAGTACTTC. This translates into CASSIRLAGGETQYF.

The rearrangement links TRBV3-1 (or the pseudogene TRBV3-2) to TRBJ2-5; 9 bases line up with TRBD1. The CDR3 sequence is 14 residues long. The trim removed 4 bases at V and 4 bases at J, leaving 4 bases unmatched. Germline V gene lookup returns CDR1 LGHDT and CDR2 YNNKEL (reference sequence). The chain's CDR3 is CASSLTGGTETQYF. The CDR3, as DNA: TGTGCCAGCAGCCTCACAGGGGGCACAGAGACCCAGTACTTC.

The table lists this clone with a few counts. At one of its ends the junction is not consistent with the germline gene, which may arise from a read error. The chain recombines TRBV7-7 with TRBJ2-7, with 7 bases matching TRBD1. Germline assignment: CDR1 SSHAT and CDR2 FNYEAQ (reference sequence). This CDR3 spans 13 amino acids. This CDR3 reads CASSSDRDGEQYF. Written as DNA, the CDR3 is TGTGCTAGCAGCTCCGACAGGGATGGCGAGCAGTACTTC.

CDR3 nucleotide sequence: TGCGCCAGCAGCCGGACTAGGGGCGGAGCATCCGTAGAGACCCAGTACTTC. This translates into CASSRTRGGASVETQYF. The J gene is TRBJ2-5, the V gene TRBV5-1, with TRBD2 matching 7 bases. After removal of 4 bases from V and 4 bases from J, the junction contained 16 bases not matched to a gene. Germline-derived CDR1 and CDR2 are SGHRS and YFSETQ. CDR3 length: 17 amino acids. Looking up the rest from reference TRBV5-1 and TRBJ2-5 gives the full variable domain: KAGVTQTPRYLIKTRGQQVTLSCSPISGHRSVSWYQQTPGQGLQFLFEYFSETQRNKGNFPGRFSGRQFSNSRSEMNVSTLELGDSALYLCASSRTRGGASVETQYFGPGTRLLVL.

The gene calls are TRBV9 and TRBJ2-7, with 10 bases identical to TRBD1. There are 16 residues in the CDR3. Germline V gene data show CDR1 as SGDLS and CDR2 as YYNGEE. The V segment lost 0 bases and the J segment 1 base; nucleotides outside the gene matches: 4. The CDR3 nucleotides read TGTGCCAGCAGCGTAGGGCTGGGACAGGGGTCCTACGAGCAGTACTTC. It encodes CASSVGLGQGSYEQYF.

The chain links TRBV5-1 to TRBJ1-4; 7 bases agree with TRBD1. This CDR3 comprises 14 residues. V trimming: 6 bases; J trimming: 7 bases; junction bases outside the gene matches: 9. CDR1 is SGHRS and CDR2 is YFSETQ in the germline V gene. The CDR3 DNA is TGCGCCAGCAAGACCGGGACAGTGGGTGAAAAACTGTTTTTT. Protein: CASKTGTVGEKLFF.

The gene calls are TRBV5-1 and TRBJ2-1; TRBD1 aligns across 9 bases. Trimming removed 4 bases from V and 5 bases from J; junction bases left unmatched: 4. This CDR3 is 14 amino acids long. CDR1 is SGHRS and CDR2 is YFSETQ in the germline V gene. CDR3 loop: CASSPGQGNNEQFF. The CDR3 DNA follows: TGCGCCAGCAGCCCGGGACAGGGAAACAATGAGCAGTTCTTC.

The chain has TRBV7-2 and TRBJ1-5; 8 bases align to TRBD1. This CDR3 has 14 amino acids. Losses at the gene ends were 5 bases for V and 7 bases for J; bases not matched to a gene: 7. Per the germline V gene, CDR1 is SGHTA and CDR2 is FQGNSA. The CDR3 DNA follows: TGTGCCAGCAGCCCGGACAGGGTTGGACAGCCCCAGCATTTT. It codes for CASSPDRVGQPQHF.

V and J are TRBV21-1 and TRBJ2-1; the table's D gene call, TRBD2, was not cross checked with the DNA. TRBV21-1 is a pseudogene. CDR3 size: 16 residues. DNA for the CDR3: TGTGCCAGCAGCCTTGGGAGGCCTCCCCGAGACAATGAGCAGTTCTTC. Its protein is CASSLGRPPRDNEQFF.

This sequence joins TRBV15 and TRBJ2-7; weak D call: TRBD2 (5 bases). Trimming took 3 bases from V and 3 from J, leaving 15 bases between them. The CDR3 contains 15 residues. Germline CDR1 LNHNV, CDR2 YYDKDF (reference sequence). CDR3 amino acids: CATSSRELTNYEQYF. The CDR3 DNA follows: TGTGCCACCAGCAGTAGGGAGCTAACAAACTACGAGCAGTACTTC.

V and J are TRBV7-3 and TRBJ2-1, with 13 bases identical to TRBD2. Looked up from germline, CDR1 is SGHTA and CDR2 is FQGTGA. V lost 2 bases and J lost 11; bases outside the gene matches: 0. This CDR3 is 13 amino acids long. The CDR3 DNA sequence: TGTGCCAGCAGCTTAGGGACTAGCGGGAAGCAGTTCTTC. Translating gives CASSLGTSGKQFF.

The chain recombines TRBV28 with TRBJ1-2; 8 bases line up with TRBD1. V shed 3 bases, J shed 0 bases, and the junction held 3 bases outside the gene matches. The germline gives CDR1 MDHEN, CDR2 SYDVKM. The CDR3 runs to 15 residues. The CDR3 loop is CASSFTGGSNYGYTF. CDR3 bases: TGTGCCAGCAGTTTTACAGGGGGTTCTAACTATGGCTACACCTTC.

A few counts support this clone. The CDR3 DNA follows: TGCGCCAGCAGCCCGGGGACAGGGAGAAACACCATATATTTT. Amino acid sequence: CASSPGTGRNTIYF. The chain links TRBV5-1 to TRBJ1-3; TRBD1 matches 9 bases. CDR3 length equals 14 residues. Germline trimming cut 4 bases from V and 5 bases from J; bases unmatched to any gene: 4. Germline CDR1 SGHRS, CDR2 YFSETQ.

This clone was recorded once. The V call is TRBV6-6, the J call TRBJ2-2; perhaps TRBD1 as D (6 bases). V gave up 9 bases and J gave up 4 bases, with 18 bases separating them. The CDR3 sequence is 15 residues long. The V gene's germline CDR1 is MNHNY and CDR2 SVGAGI (reference sequence). CDR3 protein: CASLQGSRATGELFF. DNA of the CDR3: TGTGCCAGTTTACAGGGTAGTCGGGCCACCGGGGAGCTGTTTTTT.

This rearrangement joins TRBV27 to TRBJ1-5; D remains ambiguous. Germline loops: CDR1 MNHEY, CDR2 SMNVEV (reference sequence). V lost 3 bases to trimming and J lost 7 bases, with 10 bases between them. This CDR3 has 13 amino acids. The CDR3 loop reads CASSLLPGQPQHF. CDR3 bases: TGTGCCAGCAGTTTGTTACCGGGACAGCCCCAGCATTTT.

This clone was found a few times. V gene TRBV5-4 combines with J gene TRBJ2-5; 7 nucleotides align to TRBD2. The CDR3 loop spans 11 amino acids. The germline gives CDR1 SGHNT, CDR2 YYREEE (reference sequence). V was pared by 5 bases and J by 12 bases, with 7 bases of the junction left unmatched. This CDR3 reads CASSSVAGEYF. The DNA of the CDR3 is TGTGCCAGCAGTTCGGTGGCGGGAGAGTACTTC.

This sequence joins TRBV4-1 and TRBJ1-6, with D maybe TRBD1 (5 bases). The CDR3 runs to 14 residues. Germline loops: CDR1 MGHRA, CDR2 YSYEKL. Deletions cut 7 bases from V and 7 bases from J, with 14 bases between. The chain's CDR3 is CASTPRGGNSPLHF. The CDR3 DNA follows: TGCGCCAGCACCCCCCGGGGGGGAAATTCACCCCTCCACTTT.

J is TRBJ1-1 and V is TRBV5-1; 7 positions match TRBD1. Germline V lookup: CDR1 SGHRS, CDR2 YFSETQ. Unmatched junction bases numbered 10, after V lost 3 bases and J lost 2 bases. The CDR3 contains 16 residues. CDR3 DNA: TGCGCCAGCAGCTATACAGGGGTAAGACAAAACACTGAAGCTTTCTTT. Amino acids: CASSYTGVRQNTEAFF.

This chain joins TRBV18 and TRBJ2-5; 7 bases are shared with TRBD1. Per the germline V gene, CDR1 is KGHSH and CDR2 is LQKENI. The CDR3 loop spans 14 amino acids. V shed 6 bases and J 3 bases; nucleotides not matched to a gene: 7. The CDR3 sequence is CASSEYTGEETQYF. For the CDR3, the DNA is TGTGCCAGCTCTGAATATACAGGGGAAGAGACCCAGTACTTC.

The chain carries TRBV3-1 (or the pseudogene TRBV3-2) and TRBJ2-1, with D perhaps TRBD1 (6 bases). CDR1 and CDR2 from the germline V gene are LGHDT and YNNKEL (reference sequence). This CDR3 contains 15 residues. V shed 5 bases and J shed 5 bases, with 16 bases lying between them. The DNA of the CDR3 is TGTGCCAGCAGCAAGGGGGACGGAGGACACAATGAGCAGTTCTTC. The encoded protein is CASSKGDGGHNEQFF.